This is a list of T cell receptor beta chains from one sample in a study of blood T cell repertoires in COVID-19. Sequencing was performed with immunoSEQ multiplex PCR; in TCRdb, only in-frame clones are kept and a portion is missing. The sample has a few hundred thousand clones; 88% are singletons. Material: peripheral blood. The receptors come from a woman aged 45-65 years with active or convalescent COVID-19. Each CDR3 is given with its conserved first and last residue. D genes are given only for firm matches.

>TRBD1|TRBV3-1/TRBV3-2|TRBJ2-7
TGTGCCAGCAGCCCTTCCGGGGACAGGGACCTCCTGTTC
CASSPSGDRDLLF
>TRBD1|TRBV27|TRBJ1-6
TGTGCCAGCAGTTTATCGCGGGACAGGGTGGCACCCCTCCACTTT
CASSLSRDRVAPLHF
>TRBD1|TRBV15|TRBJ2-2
TGTGCCACCAGCTTACGGACAGGGGGAACCGGGGAGCTGTTTTTT
CATSLRTGGTGELFF
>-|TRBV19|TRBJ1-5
TGTGCCAGTAGAGAGTGGCAGGGCTGGCAGCCCCAGCATTTT
CASREWQGWQPQHF
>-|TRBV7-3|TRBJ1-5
TGTGCCAGCAGCTTAACCAACAATCAGCCCCAGCATTTT
CASSLTNNQPQHF
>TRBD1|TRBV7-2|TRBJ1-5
TGTGCCAGCAGCTTAGCGGCAGGGGGAAATCAGCCCCAGCATTTT
CASSLAAGGNQPQHF
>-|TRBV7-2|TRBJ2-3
TGTGCCAGCAGTCAAGTCAGGGTGTTGAGCACAGATACGCAGTATTTT
CASSQVRVLSTDTQYF
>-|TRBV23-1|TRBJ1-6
TGCGCCAGCAGTCAATCTGCAGTCTATAATTCACCCCTCCACTTT
CASSQSAVYNSPLHF
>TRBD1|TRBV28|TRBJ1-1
TGTGCCAGCAGTCCTCCCGGACAGGGCCGAAAACAGGAAGCTTTCTTT
CASSPPGQGRKQEAFF
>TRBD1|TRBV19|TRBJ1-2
TGTGCCAGTAGCCGAAACAGGGGTACCAAAGGCGACTATGGCTACACCTTC
CASSRNRGTKGDYGYTF